This TCR beta chain is drawn from a study of T cells in Graves' hyperthyroidism and ophthalmopathy. This clonotype occurred a few times. The CDR3 contains 15 residues. CDR1 SGHRS and CDR2 YFSETQ come from the germline V gene. Trimming left V 5 bases short and J 0 bases short, with 13 bases between. Amplification of TCR beta CDR3 regions was performed using RNA transcripts as template. During a first-round RT-PCR of the TCR CDR3, the HTBI primer set was used. TCRdb recomputed calls from the multiplex PCR reads with MiXCR, one row per CDR3 protein. The table includes 300,000 to 450,000 distinct CDR3 sequences, approximately 15% detected once.

The genes are TRBV5-1 and TRBJ2-3; D gene unclear. The sequenced sample consisted of blood. The source of this sequence is a woman under 30 with Graves' hyperthyroidism that later progressed to Graves' ophthalmopathy. CDR3 nucleotide sequence: TGCGCCAGCAGTCCTACTCCGACTAGCACAGATACGCAGTATTTT. It is translated as CASSPTPTSTDTQYF. Supplemented by reference TRBV5-1 and TRBJ2-3, the full variable domain reads KAGVTQTPRYLIKTRGQQVTLSCSPISGHRSVSWYQQTPGQGLQFLFEYFSETQRNKGNFPGRFSGRQFSNSRSEMNVSTLELGDSALYLCASSPTPTSTDTQYFGPGTRLTVL.